This TCR beta chain was found in a study of cytomegalovirus exposure and HLA in healthy donors. Comments on this clone: Its antigen remains unidentified.

Germline V gene sequence: CDR1 MDHEN, CDR2 SYDVKM. Unmatched junction bases numbered 6, after V lost 5 bases and J lost 0 bases. This CDR3 region has 15 residues. General study findings and limits: When a later analysis was performed, an Asian-associated ancestry cluster reportedly had fewer N-insertions than the approximately 600-donor mean. Associated with cytomegalovirus, according to the listing, were 150 to 200 TCR beta chains.

Primers included in the PCR were 60 Vbeta and 13 Jbeta primers. Original data processing: It was a later analysis that counted roughly 80 million unique TCR beta chains, of which around 11 million were shared. Assay: immunoSEQ multiplex PCR; the TCRdb copy retains only in-frame clones and omits some. Clone size and V and J calls were adopted from that table, with D and trimming inferred from the DNA. The repertoire holds approximately 130,000 clones, with 65% to 85% as singletons. The TCR was taken from a woman in her 40s in good health and CMV-seropositive. Sample: PBMCs. The chain combines TRBV28 with TRBJ1-1; TRBD1 agrees at 7 bases. CDR3 nucleotide sequence: TGTGCCAGCAGTCCTAACAGGGGTATGAACACTGAAGCTTTCTTT. Translated, it gives CASSPNRGMNTEAFF.